This record looks at one TCR beta chain sequence and its context. The data were taken from a study of blood T cell repertoires in COVID-19. The overall study: Donors in the United States, Italy and Spain gave samples during acute or convalescent COVID-19. The analysed material was cDNA or gDNA that came from T cells, B-cell-depleted T cells, or PBMCs.

Per the original data handling: Amplification of reference gene primers provided the estimated nucleated cell counts. Only in-frame clones appear in the TCRdb table, and some are missing; sequencing was by immunoSEQ multiplex PCR. The V and J calls and clone size are taken from that table; D and trimming were inferred from the DNA. The data contain 200,000 to 250,000 clones, 80% to 90% of them singletons. Trimming cost V 0 bases and J 4 bases, with 7 bases left between them. CDR3 length: 14 amino acids. Looked up from germline, CDR1 is SGHTA and CDR2 is FQGNSA. Recruited during active infection, patients (from Seattle) were subsequently followed longitudinally.

Sequenced: peripheral blood. The chain uses TRBV7-2 and TRBJ1-5; D may be TRBD1 (6 bases). The receptor was derived from a man aged 45-65 years with COVID-19, enrolled during active disease. The CDR3 sequence is CASSLAQGNQPQHF. CDR3 bases: TGTGCCAGCAGCTTAGCACAGGGTAATCAGCCCCAGCATTTT.